This TCR beta chain was retrieved from a study of cytomegalovirus exposure and HLA in healthy donors. Both 60 Vbeta primers and 13 Jbeta primers went into the PCR. This table comes from immunoSEQ multiplex PCR, and its TCRdb copy is limited to in-frame clones, with some not included. The repertoire includes about 130,000 clones, 80% of them detected once, and less than 3% sits in the top ten. CDR3 length: 14 residues. Germline CDR1 is MNHNS and CDR2 is SASEGT. V lost 3 bases, J lost 14 bases, and 12 bases stayed unmatched. The sequencing input was PBMCs. The sequence derives from a man aged 25 to 45 in good health and CMV-seronegative. The chain couples TRBV6-1 to TRBJ2-4; 8 nucleotides agree with TRBD1. The CDR3: CASSDGPGGFLEYF. CDR3 bases: TGTGCCAGCAGTGACGGCCCAGGGGGCTTCTTGGAGTACTTC.